Below, 11 T cell receptor beta chains from the same sample are listed, as sequenced in a study of PD-L1 blockade in urothelial cancer. TCRdb keeps only in-frame clones here, not all; method: immunoSEQ multiplex PCR. The table records 40,000 to 60,000 clones, about 81% of them present only once. Noted time point: pretreatment peripheral blood. Sequencing was performed on PBMCs, taken around atezolizumab (anti-PD-L1) treatment. The receptors shown here come from a man aged 65 to 79 with urothelial cancer.

The genes are TRBV6-5 and TRBJ1-2, with D unresolved. The CDR3 contains 15 residues. Between the trimmed V and J ends, which lost 7 bases and 8 bases, there was a span of 23 bases. Germline assignment: CDR1 MNHEY and CDR2 SVGAGI. CDR3 loop: CASTNSPTLPRGYTF. The CDR3 nucleotides are TGTGCCAGCACCAATTCACCCACCCTCCCCCGGGGCTACACCTTC.

The chain joins TRBV5-1 to TRBJ2-7; D is perhaps TRBD2 (7 bases). The V end lost 3 bases, the J end lost 0 bases, and 13 bases lay between the germline ends. The CDR3 totals 15 residues. Looked up from germline, CDR1 is SGHRS and CDR2 is YFSETQ. The CDR3 DNA reads TGCGCCAGCAGCTCCCGGGGAGGGGGCTCCTACGAGCAGTACTTC. It encodes CASSSRGGGSYEQYF. The full variable domain, its missing parts supplied by reference TRBV5-1 and TRBJ2-7, is KAGVTQTPRYLIKTRGQQVTLSCSPISGHRSVSWYQQTPGQGLQFLFEYFSETQRNKGNFPGRFSGRQFSNSRSEMNVSTLELGDSALYLCASSSRGGGSYEQYFGPGTRLTVT.

V usage is TRBV7-2 and J usage is TRBJ1-2; TRBD1 might be the D (5 bases). CDR3 length equals 12 residues. CDR1 is SGHTA and CDR2 is FQGNSA in the germline V gene. V lost 5 bases and J 8 bases, leaving 12 bases between the germline ends. DNA of the CDR3: TGTGCCAGCAGCCCTAGACAGTGGGGCTACACCTTC. This gives the protein CASSPRQWGYTF.

The rearrangement joins TRBV6-5 to TRBJ2-1; 9 bases align to TRBD1. Per the germline V gene, CDR1 is MNHEY and CDR2 is SVGAGI. This CDR3 has 14 amino acids. V trimming: 7 bases; J trimming: 3 bases; junction bases outside the gene matches: 4. The CDR3 sequence is CASKRDRDYNEQFF. The CDR3, as DNA: TGTGCCAGCAAACGGGACAGGGACTACAATGAGCAGTTCTTC.

This sequence joins TRBV5-4 and TRBJ2-3, with 7 bases aligning to TRBD2. V was clipped by 7 bases and J by 4 bases; unmatched bases: 9. Per germline, CDR1 SGHNT and CDR2 YYREEE (reference sequence). The CDR3 consists of 14 residues. The CDR3 protein is CASSLGGSSDTQYF. Here the CDR3 DNA reads TGTGCCAGCTCTCTCGGCGGGAGTTCAGATACGCAGTATTTT.

The chain recombines TRBV6-5 with TRBJ1-2; D might be TRBD1 (6 bases). This CDR3 contains 16 residues. V gave up 0 bases and J gave up 2 bases, with 13 bases separating them. Germline CDR1 reads MNHEY; CDR2 reads SVGAGI. The DNA of the CDR3 is TGTGCCAGCAGTTACTCGGACGGGGGGGCAAACTATGGCTACACCTTC. Its translation: CASSYSDGGANYGYTF.

J is TRBJ2-3 and V is TRBV6-6; TRBD1 matches 10 bases. V shed 8 bases, J shed 5 bases, and the junction held 7 bases outside the gene matches. The CDR3 covers 14 residues. Germline assignment: CDR1 MNHNY and CDR2 SVGAGI (reference sequence). The CDR3 is CASRPGQGIDTQYF. Written as DNA, the CDR3 is TGTGCCAGCCGGCCGGGACAGGGGATAGATACGCAGTATTTT.

The gene calls are TRBV4-3 and TRBJ1-2; 9 nucleotides match TRBD1. J lost 7 bases, V lost 2 bases, and 17 bases had no gene match. The V gene's germline CDR1 is LGHNA and CDR2 YSLEER. The CDR3 extends over 18 amino acids. For the CDR3, the DNA is TGCGCCAGCAGCCAAAGTCCCCCGGGCGGGACAGGGAGAGGTGGCTACACCTTC. This translates into CASSQSPPGGTGRGGYTF.

The chain has TRBV5-4 and TRBJ2-7; TRBD2 is a possible D gene (6 bases). The ends were cut back, 6 bases at V and 3 bases at J, with 16 bases in the middle. This CDR3 contains 14 residues. Germline V gene data show CDR1 as SGHNT and CDR2 as YYREEE (reference sequence). CDR3 sequence (DNA): TGTGCCAGCACCATAGGGACTGATAACTACGAGCAGTACTTC. Its protein is CASTIGTDNYEQYF.

The chain is built from TRBV28 and TRBJ2-7, with TRBD2 matching over 7 bases. Germline CDR1 reads MDHEN; CDR2 reads SYDVKM. Unmatched junction bases numbered 12, after V lost 6 bases and J lost 1 base. The CDR3 runs to 16 residues. In DNA form, the CDR3 reads TGTGCCAGCAGCCCCGGGGGGTTATTGAGATCCTACGAGCAGTACTTC. This codes for CASSPGGLLRSYEQYF. The whole variable domain, filled in from reference TRBV28 and TRBJ2-7, reads DVKVTQSSRYLVKRTGEKVFLECVQDMDHENMFWYRQDPGLGLRLIYFSYDVKMKEKGDIPEGYSVSREKKERFSLILESASTNQTSMYLCASSPGGLLRSYEQYFGPGTRLTVT.

Here the CDR3 reads CASSLGGSLGGNTIYF. The CDR3 nucleotides read TGTGCCAGCAGCCTGGGGGGGAGTCTGGGTGGAAACACCATATATTTT. This chain connects TRBV7-2 to TRBJ1-3; D may be TRBD1 (5 bases). The germline V and J ends were trimmed by 5 bases and 3 bases, with 17 bases remaining between them. The CDR3 loop spans 16 amino acids. The germline gives CDR1 SGHTA, CDR2 FQGNSA.